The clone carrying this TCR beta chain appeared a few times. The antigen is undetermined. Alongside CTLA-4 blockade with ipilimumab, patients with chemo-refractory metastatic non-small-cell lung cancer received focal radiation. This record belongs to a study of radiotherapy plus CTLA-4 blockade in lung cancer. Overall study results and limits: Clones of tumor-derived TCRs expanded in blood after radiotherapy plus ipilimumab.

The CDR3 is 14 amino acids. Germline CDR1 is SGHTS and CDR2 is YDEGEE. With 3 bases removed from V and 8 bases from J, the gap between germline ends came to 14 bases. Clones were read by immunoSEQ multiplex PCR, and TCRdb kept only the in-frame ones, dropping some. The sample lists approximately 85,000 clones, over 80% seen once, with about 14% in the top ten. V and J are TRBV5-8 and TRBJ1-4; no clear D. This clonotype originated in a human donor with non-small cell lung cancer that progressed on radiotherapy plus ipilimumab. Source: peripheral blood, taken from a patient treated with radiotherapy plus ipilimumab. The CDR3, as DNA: TGTGCCAGCAGCTCGCGGCTAAACACCGAAAAACTGTTTTTT. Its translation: CASSSRLNTEKLFF.